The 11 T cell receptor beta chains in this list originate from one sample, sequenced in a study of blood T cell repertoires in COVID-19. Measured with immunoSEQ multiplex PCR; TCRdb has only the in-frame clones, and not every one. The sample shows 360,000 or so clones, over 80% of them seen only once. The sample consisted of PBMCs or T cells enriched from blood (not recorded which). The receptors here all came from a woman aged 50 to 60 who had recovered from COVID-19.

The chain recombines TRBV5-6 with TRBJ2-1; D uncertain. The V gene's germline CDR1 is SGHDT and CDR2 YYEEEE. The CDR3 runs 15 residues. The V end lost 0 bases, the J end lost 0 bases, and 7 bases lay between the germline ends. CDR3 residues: CASSLVESSYNEQFF. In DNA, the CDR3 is TGTGCCAGCAGCTTGGTGGAGAGCTCCTACAATGAGCAGTTCTTC.

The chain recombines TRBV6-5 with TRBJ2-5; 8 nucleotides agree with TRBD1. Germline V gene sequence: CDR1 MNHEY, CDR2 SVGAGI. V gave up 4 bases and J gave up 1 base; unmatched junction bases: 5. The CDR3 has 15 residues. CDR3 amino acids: CASSSVGQGQETQYF. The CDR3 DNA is TGTGCCAGCAGTTCCGTAGGACAGGGCCAAGAGACCCAGTACTTC.

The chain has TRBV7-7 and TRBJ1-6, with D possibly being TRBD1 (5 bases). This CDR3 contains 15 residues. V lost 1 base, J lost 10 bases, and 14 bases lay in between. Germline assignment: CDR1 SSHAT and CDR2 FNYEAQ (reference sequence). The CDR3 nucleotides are TGTGCCAGCAGCTTAGATGCAGGGCTAGGCTCACCCCTCCACTTT. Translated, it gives CASSLDAGLGSPLHF.

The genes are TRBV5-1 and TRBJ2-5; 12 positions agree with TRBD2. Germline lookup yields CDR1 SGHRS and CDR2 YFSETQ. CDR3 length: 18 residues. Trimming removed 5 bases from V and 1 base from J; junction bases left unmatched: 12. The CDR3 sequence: CASRPGASGGAAQETQYF. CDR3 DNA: TGCGCCAGCAGACCCGGGGCTAGCGGGGGGGCAGCCCAAGAGACCCAGTACTTC. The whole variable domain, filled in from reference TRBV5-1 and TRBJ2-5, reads KAGVTQTPRYLIKTRGQQVTLSCSPISGHRSVSWYQQTPGQGLQFLFEYFSETQRNKGNFPGRFSGRQFSNSRSEMNVSTLELGDSALYLCASRPGASGGAAQETQYFGPGTRLLVL.

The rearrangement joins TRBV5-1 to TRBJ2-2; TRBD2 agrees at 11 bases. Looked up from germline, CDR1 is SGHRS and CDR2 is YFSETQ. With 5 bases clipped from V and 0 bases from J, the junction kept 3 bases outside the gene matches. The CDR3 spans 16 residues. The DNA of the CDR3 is TGCGCCAGCAGTCCTAGCGGGAGGACGAACACCGGGGAGCTGTTTTTT. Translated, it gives CASSPSGRTNTGELFF.

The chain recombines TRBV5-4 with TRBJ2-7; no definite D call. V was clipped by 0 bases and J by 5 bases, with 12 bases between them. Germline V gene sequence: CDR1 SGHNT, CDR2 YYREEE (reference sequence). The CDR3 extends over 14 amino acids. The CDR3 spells CASSLDTASDEQYF. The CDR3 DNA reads TGTGCCAGCAGCTTGGACACGGCCAGCGACGAGCAGTACTTC.

CDR3 DNA sequence: TGTGCCAGCCTTCCCGAGGGGGGGATGAACACTGAAGCTTTCTTT. Translated: CASLPEGGMNTEAFF. The chain recombines TRBV13 with TRBJ1-1; maybe TRBD1 (6 bases). CDR3 length: 15 residues. V lost 8 bases and J lost 0, with 16 bases in between. CDR1 PRHDT and CDR2 FYEKMQ come from the germline V gene (reference sequence).

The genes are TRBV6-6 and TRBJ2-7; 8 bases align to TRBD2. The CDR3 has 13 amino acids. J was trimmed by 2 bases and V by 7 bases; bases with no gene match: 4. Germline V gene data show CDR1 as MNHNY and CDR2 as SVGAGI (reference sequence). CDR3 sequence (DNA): TGTGCCAGCAAAACTAGCGGCACCTACGAGCAGTACTTC. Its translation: CASKTSGTYEQYF.

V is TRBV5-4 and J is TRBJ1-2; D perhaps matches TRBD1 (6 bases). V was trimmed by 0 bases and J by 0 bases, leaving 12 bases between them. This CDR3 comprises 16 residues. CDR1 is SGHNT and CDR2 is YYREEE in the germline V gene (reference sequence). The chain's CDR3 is CASSLVGAGANYGYTF. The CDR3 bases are TGTGCCAGCAGCTTGGTAGGGGCAGGGGCTAACTATGGCTACACCTTC. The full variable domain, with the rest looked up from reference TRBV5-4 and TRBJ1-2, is ETGVTQSPTHLIKTRGQQVTLRCSSQSGHNTVSWYQQALGQGPQFIFQYYREEENGRGNFPPRFSGLQFPNYSSELNVNALELDDSALYLCASSLVGAGANYGYTFGSGTRLTVV.

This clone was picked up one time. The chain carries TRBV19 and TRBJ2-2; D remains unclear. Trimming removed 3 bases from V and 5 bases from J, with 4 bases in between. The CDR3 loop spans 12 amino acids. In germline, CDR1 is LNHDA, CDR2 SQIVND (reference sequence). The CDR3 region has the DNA TGTGCCAGTAGTATCAGGACCGGGGAGCTGTTTTTT. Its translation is CASSIRTGELFF.

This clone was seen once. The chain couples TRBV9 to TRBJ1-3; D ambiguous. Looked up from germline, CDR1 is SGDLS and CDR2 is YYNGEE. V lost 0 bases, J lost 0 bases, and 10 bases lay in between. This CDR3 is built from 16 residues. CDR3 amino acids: CASSVANGNSGNTIYF. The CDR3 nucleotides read TGTGCCAGCAGCGTAGCTAATGGTAACTCTGGAAACACCATATATTTT.